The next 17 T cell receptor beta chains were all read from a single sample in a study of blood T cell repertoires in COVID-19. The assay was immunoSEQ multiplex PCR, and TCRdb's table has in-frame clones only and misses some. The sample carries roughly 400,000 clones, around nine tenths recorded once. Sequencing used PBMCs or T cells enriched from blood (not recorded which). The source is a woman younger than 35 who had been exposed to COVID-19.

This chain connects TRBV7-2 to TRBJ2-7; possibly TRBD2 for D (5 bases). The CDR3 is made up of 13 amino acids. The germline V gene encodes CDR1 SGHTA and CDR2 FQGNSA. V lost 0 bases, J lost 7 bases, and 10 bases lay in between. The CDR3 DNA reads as TGTGCCAGCAGCTTAGCCGGAAGGAGGGAGCAGTACTTC. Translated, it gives CASSLAGRREQYF.

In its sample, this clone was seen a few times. The CDR3 loop is CASSIRASDYEQYF. CDR3 bases: TGTGCCAGTAGTATTCGTGCTAGCGACTACGAGCAGTACTTC. The J gene is TRBJ2-7, the V gene TRBV19; tentatively, D is TRBD2 (6 bases). CDR1 LNHDA and CDR2 SQIVND come from the germline V gene (reference sequence). The CDR3 runs to 14 residues. Trimming cost V 3 bases and J 3 bases, with 12 bases left between them.

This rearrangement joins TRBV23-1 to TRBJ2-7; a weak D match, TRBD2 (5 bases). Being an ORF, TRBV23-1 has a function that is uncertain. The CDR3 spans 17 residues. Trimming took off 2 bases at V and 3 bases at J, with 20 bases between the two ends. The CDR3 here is CASSQGDQRESSYEQYF. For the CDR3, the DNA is TGCGCCAGCAGTCAAGGGGATCAAAGGGAGTCAAGCTACGAGCAGTACTTC.

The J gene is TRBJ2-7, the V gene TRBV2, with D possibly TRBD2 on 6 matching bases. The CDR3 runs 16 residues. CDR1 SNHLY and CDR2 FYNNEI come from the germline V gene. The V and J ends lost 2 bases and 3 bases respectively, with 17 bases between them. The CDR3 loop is CASSETGFGGNYEQYF. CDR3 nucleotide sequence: TGTGCCAGCAGTGAAACGGGGTTTGGGGGGAACTACGAGCAGTACTTC.

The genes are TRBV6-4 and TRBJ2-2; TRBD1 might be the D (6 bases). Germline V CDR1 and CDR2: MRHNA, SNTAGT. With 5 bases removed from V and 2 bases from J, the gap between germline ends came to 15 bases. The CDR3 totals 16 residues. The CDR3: CASSLRAGVNTGELFF. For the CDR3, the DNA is TGTGCCAGCAGTCTGAGGGCAGGGGTTAACACCGGGGAGCTGTTTTTT.

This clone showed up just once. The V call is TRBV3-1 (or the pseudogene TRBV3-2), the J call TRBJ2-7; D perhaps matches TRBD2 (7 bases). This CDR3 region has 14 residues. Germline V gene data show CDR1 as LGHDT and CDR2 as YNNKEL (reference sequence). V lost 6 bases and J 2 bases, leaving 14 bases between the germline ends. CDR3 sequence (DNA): TGTGCCAGCAGAGCGCAGGGGAGGGCCTACGAGCAGTACTTC. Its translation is CASRAQGRAYEQYF.

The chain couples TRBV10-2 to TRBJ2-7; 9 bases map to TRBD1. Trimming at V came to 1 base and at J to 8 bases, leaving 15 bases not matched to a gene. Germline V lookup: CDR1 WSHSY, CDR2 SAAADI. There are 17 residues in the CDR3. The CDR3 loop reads CASSEWGQGAASYQQYF. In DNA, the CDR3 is TGCGCCAGCAGTGAGTGGGGACAGGGCGCCGCCTCGTACCAGCAGTACTTC.

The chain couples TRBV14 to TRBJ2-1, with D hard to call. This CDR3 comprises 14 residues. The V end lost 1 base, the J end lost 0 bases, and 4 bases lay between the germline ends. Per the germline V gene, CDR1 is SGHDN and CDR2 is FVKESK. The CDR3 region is CASSQVSSYNEQFF. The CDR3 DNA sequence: TGTGCCAGCAGCCAAGTTAGCTCCTACAATGAGCAGTTCTTC.

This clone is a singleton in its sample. The CDR3 DNA is TGCGCCAGCAGCATGGGACAGGGGCTGAACACTGAAGCTTTCTTT. It codes for CASSMGQGLNTEAFF. This chain joins TRBV5-1 and TRBJ1-1, with 10 bases matching TRBD1. This CDR3 is 15 amino acids long. Germline CDR1 is SGHRS and CDR2 is YFSETQ. Trimming at V came to 4 bases and at J to 0 bases, leaving 3 bases not matched to a gene.

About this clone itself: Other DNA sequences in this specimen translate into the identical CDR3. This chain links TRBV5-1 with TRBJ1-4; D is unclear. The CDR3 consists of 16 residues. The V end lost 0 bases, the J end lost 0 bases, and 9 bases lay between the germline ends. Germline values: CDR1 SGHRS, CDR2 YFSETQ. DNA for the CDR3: TGCGCCAGCAGCTTGGGCCAGATCGCAACTAATGAAAAACTGTTTTTT. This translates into CASSLGQIATNEKLFF.

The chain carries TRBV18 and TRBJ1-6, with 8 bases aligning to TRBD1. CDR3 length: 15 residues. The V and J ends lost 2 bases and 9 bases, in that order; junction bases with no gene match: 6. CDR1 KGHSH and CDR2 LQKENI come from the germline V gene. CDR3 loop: CASSPVQGAGSPLHF. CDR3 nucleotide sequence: TGTGCCAGCTCACCAGTCCAGGGGGCAGGTTCACCCCTCCACTTT.

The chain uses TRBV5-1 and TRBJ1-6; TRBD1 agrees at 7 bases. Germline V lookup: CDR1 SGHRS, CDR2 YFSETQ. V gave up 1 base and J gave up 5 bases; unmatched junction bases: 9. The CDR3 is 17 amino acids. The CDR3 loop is CASSLPGTAIDNSPLHF. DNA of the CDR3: TGCGCCAGCAGCTTGCCAGGGACAGCGATCGATAATTCACCCCTCCACTTT. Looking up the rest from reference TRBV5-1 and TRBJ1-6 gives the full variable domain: KAGVTQTPRYLIKTRGQQVTLSCSPISGHRSVSWYQQTPGQGLQFLFEYFSETQRNKGNFPGRFSGRQFSNSRSEMNVSTLELGDSALYLCASSLPGTAIDNSPLHFGNGTRLTVT.

The DNA for the CDR3 is TGTGCCAGCAGTTCGGGACTAGCGGATTCCTACGAGCAGTACTTC. Amino acid sequence: CASSSGLADSYEQYF. The V gene is TRBV3-1 (or the pseudogene TRBV3-2), the J gene TRBJ2-7, with 11 bases matching TRBD2. The CDR3 length is 15 residues. The J segment lost 1 base and the V segment lost 6 bases, leaving 5 bases of the junction unmatched. Germline loops: CDR1 LGHDT, CDR2 YNNKEL (reference sequence).

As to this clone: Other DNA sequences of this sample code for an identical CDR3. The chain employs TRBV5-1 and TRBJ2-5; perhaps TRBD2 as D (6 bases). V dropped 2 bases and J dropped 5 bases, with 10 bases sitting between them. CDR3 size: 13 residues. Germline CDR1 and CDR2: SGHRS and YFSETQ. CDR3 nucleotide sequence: TGCGCCAGCAGCTTTGGAGGGCGCGAGACCCAGTACTTC. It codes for CASSFGGRETQYF. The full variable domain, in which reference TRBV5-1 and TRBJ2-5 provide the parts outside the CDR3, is KAGVTQTPRYLIKTRGQQVTLSCSPISGHRSVSWYQQTPGQGLQFLFEYFSETQRNKGNFPGRFSGRQFSNSRSEMNVSTLELGDSALYLCASSFGGRETQYFGPGTRLLVL.

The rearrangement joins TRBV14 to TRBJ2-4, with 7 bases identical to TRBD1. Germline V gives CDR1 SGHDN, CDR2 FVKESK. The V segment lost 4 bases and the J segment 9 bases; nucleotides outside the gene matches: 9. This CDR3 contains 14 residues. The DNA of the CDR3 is TGTGCCAGCAGCCCCTGGACAGGTCAGGGCATTCAGTACTTC. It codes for CASSPWTGQGIQYF.

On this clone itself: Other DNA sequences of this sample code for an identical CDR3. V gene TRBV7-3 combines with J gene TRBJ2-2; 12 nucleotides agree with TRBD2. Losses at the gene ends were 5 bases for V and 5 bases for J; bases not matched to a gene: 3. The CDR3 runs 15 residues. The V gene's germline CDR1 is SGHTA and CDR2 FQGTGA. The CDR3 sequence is CASSPTSGGTGELFF. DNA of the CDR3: TGTGCCAGCAGCCCGACTAGCGGGGGAACCGGGGAGCTGTTTTTT.

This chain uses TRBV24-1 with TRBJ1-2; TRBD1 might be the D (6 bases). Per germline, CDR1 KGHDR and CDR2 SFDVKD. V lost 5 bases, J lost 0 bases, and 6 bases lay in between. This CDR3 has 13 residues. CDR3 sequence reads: CATSGTANYGYTF. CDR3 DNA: TGTGCCACCAGTGGGACAGCTAACTATGGCTACACCTTC.